The 4 T cell receptor beta chains given below trace back to one sample, sequenced in a study of cytomegalovirus exposure and HLA in healthy donors. PCR primers comprised 60 Vbeta and 13 Jbeta primers. Sequenced by immunoSEQ multiplex PCR; TCRdb stores in-frame clones only, minus some. This sample has roughly 120,000 clones, with 77% found just once. The sequencing input was PBMCs. Every receptor here comes from a human donor in good health.

This clone was observed once. This chain uses TRBV15 with TRBJ2-1, with 11 bases identical to TRBD2. This CDR3 is built from 17 residues. Trimming removed 0 bases from V and 9 bases from J; junction bases left unmatched: 10. Germline V gene lookup returns CDR1 LNHNV and CDR2 YYDKDF (reference sequence). DNA for the CDR3: TGTGCCACCAGCAGAGATGGTAGCGGGAGGGCCATAGGTGAGCAGTTCTTC. This codes for CATSRDGSGRAIGEQFF.

The V gene is TRBV19, the J gene TRBJ2-6; maybe TRBD1 (5 bases). Deletions cut 3 bases from V and 0 bases from J, with 9 bases between. The CDR3 totals 16 residues. Looked up from germline, CDR1 is LNHDA and CDR2 is SQIVND (reference sequence). This chain's CDR3 is CASSIAGLSGANVLTF. As DNA, the CDR3 is TGTGCCAGTAGTATCGCAGGGCTCTCTGGGGCCAACGTCCTGACTTTC.

The chain recombines TRBV4-1 with TRBJ1-3, with D hard to call. The germline V gene has CDR1 MGHRA and CDR2 YSYEKL. The CDR3 runs to 17 residues. V was pared by 0 bases and J by 0 bases, with 12 bases between. CDR3 loop: CASSQETTQNSGNTIYF. The CDR3, as DNA: TGCGCCAGCAGCCAAGAGACAACCCAGAACTCTGGAAACACCATATATTTT.

V gene TRBV6-6 combines with J gene TRBJ2-7, with a possible D match to TRBD1 (6 bases). CDR3 length equals 12 residues. Germline V gene lookup returns CDR1 MNHNY and CDR2 SVGAGI (reference sequence). V lost 6 bases and J lost 3, with 9 bases in between. This chain's CDR3 is CASRSRGYEQYF. DNA of the CDR3: TGTGCCAGCAGATCCAGGGGCTACGAGCAGTACTTC.